The clone carrying this T cell receptor beta chain was observed a few times. For every donor, a draw yielded 8.5 to 10 milliliters of peripheral blood. This sample is drawn from a study of blood T cells in healthy people across ages. The overall study: Template switching captured about one barcoded beta molecule per two T cells.

The second PCR ran about 7 to 12 cycles with a sample-barcoded 5' primer and J-beta primers. One entry per CDR3 protein, called by TCRdb with MiXCR from the 5' RACE reads. The sample lists about 1 million distinct CDR3 sequences; 35% to 55% were seen once. CDR1 is MGHRA and CDR2 is YSYEKL in the germline V gene. This CDR3 is 17 amino acids long. Trimming at V came to 1 base and at J to 1 base, leaving 3 bases not matched to a gene. The sequence was obtained from a woman aged 55 to 70 in good health. The genes are TRBV4-1 and TRBJ2-6; 8 bases agree with TRBD1. The sample taken for sequencing was blood. DNA of the CDR3: TGCGCCAGCAGCCAAGTTCAGGGGGCTTCTGGGGCCAACGTCCTGACTTTC. Protein product: CASSQVQGASGANVLTF.